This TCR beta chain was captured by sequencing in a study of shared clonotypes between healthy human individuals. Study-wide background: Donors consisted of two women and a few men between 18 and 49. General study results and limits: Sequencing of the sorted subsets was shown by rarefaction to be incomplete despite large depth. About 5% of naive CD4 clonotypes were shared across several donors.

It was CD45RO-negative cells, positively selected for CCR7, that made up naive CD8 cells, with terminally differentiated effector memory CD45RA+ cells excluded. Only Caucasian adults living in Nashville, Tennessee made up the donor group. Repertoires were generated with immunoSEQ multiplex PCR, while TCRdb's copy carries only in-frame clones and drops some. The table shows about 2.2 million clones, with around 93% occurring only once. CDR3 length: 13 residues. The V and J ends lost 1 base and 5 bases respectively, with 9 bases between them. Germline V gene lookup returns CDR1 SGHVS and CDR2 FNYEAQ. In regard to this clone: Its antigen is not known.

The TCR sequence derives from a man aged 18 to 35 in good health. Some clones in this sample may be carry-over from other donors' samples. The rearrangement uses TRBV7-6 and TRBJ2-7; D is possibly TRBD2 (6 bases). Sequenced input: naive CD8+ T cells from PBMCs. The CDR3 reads CASSLGDWNEQYF. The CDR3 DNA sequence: TGTGCCAGCAGCTTAGGGGACTGGAACGAGCAGTACTTC.